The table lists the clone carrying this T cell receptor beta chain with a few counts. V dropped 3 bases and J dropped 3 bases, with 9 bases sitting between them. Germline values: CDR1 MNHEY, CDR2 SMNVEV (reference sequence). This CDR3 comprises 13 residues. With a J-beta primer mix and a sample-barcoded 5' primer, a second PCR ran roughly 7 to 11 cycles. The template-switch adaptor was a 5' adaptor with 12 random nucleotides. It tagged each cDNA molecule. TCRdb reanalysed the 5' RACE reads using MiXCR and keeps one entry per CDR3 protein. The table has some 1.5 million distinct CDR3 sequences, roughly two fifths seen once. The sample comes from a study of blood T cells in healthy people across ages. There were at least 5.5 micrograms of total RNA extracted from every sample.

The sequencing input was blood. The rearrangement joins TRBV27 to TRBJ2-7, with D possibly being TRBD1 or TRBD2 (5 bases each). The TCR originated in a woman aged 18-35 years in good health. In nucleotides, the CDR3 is TGTGCCAGCAGTTTCTTTGGGGGCTACGAGCAGTACTTC. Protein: CASSFFGGYEQYF.